This T cell receptor beta chain comes out of a study of blood T cell repertoires in COVID-19. Donors were grouped by their self-reported clinical history. Using immunoSEQ multiplex PCR, the repertoire was profiled, and TCRdb retains in-frame clones only, with some absent. The sample has a few hundred thousand clones, about nine tenths seen once. V was trimmed by 0 bases and J by 1 base, leaving 16 bases between them. The germline gives CDR1 SGHNT, CDR2 YYREEE (reference sequence). The CDR3 loop spans 17 amino acids. Sequencing input: PBMCs or T cells enriched from blood (not recorded which). The receptor was derived from a woman in her forties with acute COVID-19. J is TRBJ1-1 and V is TRBV5-4, with D perhaps TRBD1 (5 bases). CDR3 protein: CASSLGGSGGTNTEAFF. In DNA, the CDR3 is TGTGCCAGCAGCTTGGGTGGCAGCGGCGGGACGAACACTGAAGCTTTCTTT. The complete variable domain, with remaining parts taken from reference TRBV5-4 and TRBJ1-1, reads ETGVTQSPTHLIKTRGQQVTLRCSSQSGHNTVSWYQQALGQGPQFIFQYYREEENGRGNFPPRFSGLQFPNYSSELNVNALELDDSALYLCASSLGGSGGTNTEAFFGQGTRLTVV.